What follows describes a single T cell receptor (beta chain). The data originate from a study of T cell responses to AZD1222 COVID-19 vaccine. Trimming pared 0 bases from V and 9 bases from J, leaving 18 bases between. The CDR3 sequence is 15 residues long. Germline CDR1 is GTSNPN and CDR2 is SVGIG (reference sequence). The table came from immunoSEQ multiplex PCR; TCRdb's copy has only in-frame clones and leaves some out. The data show more than 120,000 clones, more than 70% seen once. This sample comprised peripheral blood, obtained 28 days after the second AZD1222 dose. The genes are TRBV30 and TRBJ2-1, with a weak D call TRBD2 (7 bases). The sequence was collected from an adult who received the AZD1222 COVID-19 vaccine. The CDR3: CAWSVGGGNFGEQFF. CDR3 DNA sequence: TGTGCCTGGAGTGTAGGGGGGGGAAACTTTGGTGAGCAGTTCTTC.